This is a list of T cell receptor beta chains from one sample in a study of blood T cell repertoires in COVID-19. Using immunoSEQ multiplex PCR, the repertoire was profiled, and TCRdb retains in-frame clones only, with some absent. The sample yields 140,000 to 150,000 clones, more than 75% seen once. The sample comprised peripheral blood. These receptor sequences come from a human donor in a cohort sampled during active COVID-19. The CDR3 runs from the conserved cysteine through the conserved F or W. Each record gives: J gene, clone size, D gene, V gene, CDR3 DNA, CDR3 protein. D genes are given only for firm matches. The size entry is marked missing in some rows and otherwise reads once, few, many or a size class.

J: TRBJ2-6
size: -
D: -
V: TRBV19
DNA: TGTGCCACCCTAGGGACATCCGCTGGGGCCAACGTCCTGACTTTC
CDR3: CATLGTSAGANVLTF

J: TRBJ1-3
size: -
D: -
V: TRBV4-2
DNA: TGTGCCAGCAGCCAAGTCGTCGGGGGGACTGGAAACACCATATATTTT
CDR3: CASSQVVGGTGNTIYF

J: TRBJ2-2
size: -
D: TRBD2
V: TRBV7-2
DNA: TGTGCCAGCAGCTTTCTGGCGGGAGATGGCACCGGGGAGCTGTTTTTT
CDR3: CASSFLAGDGTGELFF

J: TRBJ2-2
size: -
D: -
V: TRBV5-1
DNA: TGCGCCAGCACCCCCAATAGCAACACCGGGGAGCTGTTTTTT
CDR3: CASTPNSNTGELFF

J: TRBJ1-2
size: -
D: -
V: TRBV6-5
DNA: TGTGCCACCGCCTGGGAGGGCTTTAACTATGGCTACACCTTC
CDR3: CATAWEGFNYGYTF

J: TRBJ1-2
size: -
D: -
V: TRBV15
DNA: TGTGCCACCAGCGACGAGGAAGCTCTCTATGGCTACACCTTC
CDR3: CATSDEEALYGYTF

J: TRBJ1-1
size: -
D: TRBD1
V: TRBV2
DNA: TGTGCCAGCGCCCGACAGGGACGAGGAGAAGAAGCTTTCTTT
CDR3: CASARQGRGEEAFF

J: TRBJ1-1
size: -
D: -
V: TRBV29-1
DNA: TGCAGCGCCAGGACAGATGGTGAAGCTTTCTTT
CDR3: CSARTDGEAFF

J: TRBJ1-5
size: -
D: TRBD1
V: TRBV19
DNA: TGTGCCAGTAATCCTTTACAGGGGAATCAGCCCCAGCATTTT
CDR3: CASNPLQGNQPQHF

J: TRBJ2-7
size: -
D: -
V: TRBV7-2
DNA: TGTGCCAGCAGCTTAGAACGGACATACTCCTACGAGCAGTACTTC
CDR3: CASSLERTYSYEQYF

J: TRBJ2-2
size: -
D: -
V: TRBV14
DNA: TGTGCCAGCAGCCAAGCCCTTTACGGGGAGCTGTTTTTT
CDR3: CASSQALYGELFF

J: TRBJ1-5
size: -
D: -
V: TRBV19
DNA: TGTGCCAGTAACTTCCCCGGGGGAGGCGACGGTCAGCCCCAGCATTTT
CDR3: CASNFPGGGDGQPQHF

J: TRBJ2-2
size: -
D: TRBD2
V: TRBV4-2
DNA: TGTGCCAGCAGCCAAGAATCCAGCGGGGCGCGAACCGGGGAGCTGTTTTTT
CDR3: CASSQESSGARTGELFF

J: TRBJ1-2
size: many
D: -
V: TRBV6-5
DNA: TGTGCCAGCAGTTACTCGACCGGACAGCCTAACTATGGCTACACCTTC
CDR3: CASSYSTGQPNYGYTF

J: TRBJ2-2
size: -
D: TRBD2
V: TRBV2
DNA: TGTGCCAGCAGTAAAGCGGGAGGGGAAGCCGGGGAGCTGTTTTTT
CDR3: CASSKAGGEAGELFF

J: TRBJ1-2
size: -
D: TRBD1
V: TRBV28
DNA: TGTGCCAGCAGGGACACAGGGGTGTCTGGCTACACCTTC
CDR3: CASRDTGVSGYTF

J: TRBJ1-3
size: -
D: -
V: TRBV6-1
DNA: TGTGCCAGCAGTGGGGATCGCAGGGGCTCTGGAAACACCATATATTTT
CDR3: CASSGDRRGSGNTIYF

J: TRBJ1-6
size: -
D: -
V: TRBV30
DNA: TGTGCCTGGAGTTCACAGTCTAATTCACCCCTCCACTTT
CDR3: CAWSSQSNSPLHF

J: TRBJ1-1
size: -
D: TRBD1
V: TRBV25-1
DNA: TGTGCCAGCACCACAGGGGCCACTGAAGCTTTCTTT
CDR3: CASTTGATEAFF

J: TRBJ1-6
size: -
D: -
V: TRBV6-1
DNA: TGTGCCAGCAGTGAAGCCGGGACACTGTCCCGGCCCCTCCACTTT
CDR3: CASSEAGTLSRPLHF

J: TRBJ1-4
size: -
D: -
V: TRBV6-5
DNA: TGTGCCAGCAGTTACACCCGGGGGAATGAAAAACTGTTTTTT
CDR3: CASSYTRGNEKLFF

J: TRBJ2-1
size: -
D: TRBD1
V: TRBV5-5
DNA: TGTGCCAGCAGCTTGGGCCGGGACAGAGGCTCCTACAATGAGCAGTTCTTC
CDR3: CASSLGRDRGSYNEQFF

J: TRBJ2-7
size: -
D: TRBD1
V: TRBV7-6
DNA: TGTGCCAGCACTCGAACAGGGGGTTCCTACGAGCAGTACTTC
CDR3: CASTRTGGSYEQYF

J: TRBJ1-3
size: -
D: -
V: TRBV6-5
DNA: TGTGCCAGCAATCGGGGGACCTCTGGAAACACCATATATTTT
CDR3: CASNRGTSGNTIYF

J: TRBJ2-1
size: -
D: TRBD2
V: TRBV6-1
DNA: TGTGCCAGCAGTGAAGTTATAGGACTAGCGGGGGGGTCGAATGAGCAGTTCTTC
CDR3: CASSEVIGLAGGSNEQFF

J: TRBJ2-5
size: -
D: TRBD2
V: TRBV29-1
DNA: TGCAGCGTTGAAGGCCCAAGGGCGGGGGGGCCCGTAGAGACCCAGTACTTC
CDR3: CSVEGPRAGGPVETQYF

J: TRBJ1-2
size: few
D: -
V: TRBV4-2
DNA: TGTGCCAGCAGCCAAGACCTGACAGCGGGGTATGGCTACACCTTC
CDR3: CASSQDLTAGYGYTF

J: TRBJ2-3
size: -
D: TRBD2
V: TRBV12-5
DNA: TGTGCTAGTGGTTTAGGGGCTAGCGGGAATTCAGATACGCAGTATTTT
CDR3: CASGLGASGNSDTQYF

J: TRBJ2-2
size: -
D: -
V: TRBV28
DNA: TGTGCCAGCAGTTTAACGGGGGGGGAGCTGTTTTTT
CDR3: CASSLTGGELFF

J: TRBJ1-2
size: -
D: TRBD1
V: TRBV6-6
DNA: TGTGCCAGCAGTCGGACAGGCAACTATGGCTACACCTTC
CDR3: CASSRTGNYGYTF

J: TRBJ1-5
size: -
D: -
V: TRBV6-1
DNA: TGTGCCAGCAGTGAACAAGACAGGATTCAGCCCCAGCATTTT
CDR3: CASSEQDRIQPQHF

J: TRBJ1-2
size: -
D: -
V: TRBV5-3
DNA: TGTGCCAGACTCGACTCCAGGGTGGGCGGCTACACCTTC
CDR3: CARLDSRVGGYTF

J: TRBJ2-1
size: -
D: TRBD2
V: TRBV3-1/TRBV3-2
DNA: TGTGCCAGCAGCCCAAACGCGGGGGGTTTCGAGCAGTTCTTC
CDR3: CASSPNAGGFEQFF

J: TRBJ1-2
size: -
D: TRBD1
V: TRBV28
DNA: TGTGCCAGCCGACAGGGGTTCTATGGCTACACCTTC
CDR3: CASRQGFYGYTF

J: TRBJ1-4
size: -
D: -
V: TRBV10-3
DNA: TGTGCCATCACGGGGGTTCTTAATGAAAAACTGTTTTTT
CDR3: CAITGVLNEKLFF

J: TRBJ1-5
size: -
D: -
V: TRBV28
DNA: TGTGCCAGCAGTTTCAGTTCCCATATCGACAGGTATAGCAATCAGCCCCAGCATTTT
CDR3: CASSFSSHIDRYSNQPQHF

J: TRBJ2-1
size: once
D: TRBD2
V: TRBV7-6
DNA: TGTGCCAGCAGCTTCGAGACTAGCGGGAGCAATGAGCAGTTCTTC
CDR3: CASSFETSGSNEQFF

J: TRBJ1-6
size: -
D: TRBD1
V: TRBV2
DNA: TGTGCCAGCATCCCGGACAGGGGGAATTCACCCCTCCACTTT
CDR3: CASIPDRGNSPLHF

J: TRBJ1-2
size: -
D: -
V: TRBV21-1
DNA: TGTGCCAGCAGCAAGGACAGGGGTTATGGCTACACCTTC
CDR3: CASSKDRGYGYTF

J: TRBJ2-2
size: -
D: TRBD1
V: TRBV7-9
DNA: TGTGCCAGCAGCCTGGGACAGGGATCCGGGGAGCTGTTTTTT
CDR3: CASSLGQGSGELFF

J: TRBJ2-3
size: -
D: TRBD2
V: TRBV7-3
DNA: TGTGCCAGCAGCCGCGGGGGGGCCAGGACAGATACGCAGTATTTT
CDR3: CASSRGGARTDTQYF